The 9 T cell receptor beta chains presented below share a single source sample, sequenced in a study of PD-1 blockade in mismatch repair-deficient tumors. The assay was immunoSEQ multiplex PCR, and TCRdb's table has in-frame clones only and misses some. Of approximately 50,000 clones listed, approximately 78% are singletons. Sequenced here: peripheral blood, sampled 4 weeks after starting pembrolizumab. The receptors were sampled from an adult with mismatch repair-deficient cancer.

This rearrangement joins TRBV6-5 to TRBJ2-7, with D perhaps given as TRBD1 or TRBD2 (5 bases each). This CDR3 region has 16 residues. Trimming took 3 bases from V and 2 from J, leaving 17 bases between them. Per germline, CDR1 MNHEY and CDR2 SVGAGI. CDR3 DNA: TGTGCCAGCAGTTATTGGGACCTGAACTCCGCCTACGAGCAGTACTTC. Amino acid sequence: CASSYWDLNSAYEQYF.

This clone showed up just a few times. V gene TRBV10-3 combines with J gene TRBJ2-1, with D perhaps matching TRBD1 (6 bases). V lost 4 bases, J lost 10 bases, and 8 bases lay in between. This CDR3 region has 11 residues. Germline V CDR1 and CDR2: ENHRY, SYGVKD. CDR3 loop: CAISADREQFF. Here the CDR3 DNA reads TGTGCCATCAGTGCCGACAGGGAGCAGTTCTTC.

The V and J genes are TRBV6-5 and TRBJ2-5; D is possibly TRBD1 (5 bases). Germline V gene lookup returns CDR1 MNHEY and CDR2 SVGAGI. There are 13 residues in the CDR3. The V end was cut by 5 bases, the J end by 2 bases, with 9 bases between. The chain's CDR3 is CASSPGRQETQYF. CDR3 sequence (DNA): TGTGCCAGCAGTCCAGGGCGGCAAGAGACCCAGTACTTC.

The V gene is TRBV7-3, the J gene TRBJ1-3, with D possibly TRBD1 on 6 matching bases. Per germline, CDR1 SGHTA and CDR2 FQGTGA. V gave up 6 bases and J gave up 0 bases, with 12 bases separating them. This CDR3 has 15 amino acids. The CDR3 protein is CASSSRDNSGNTIYF. CDR3 nucleotides: TGTGCCAGCAGTTCCAGGGACAACTCTGGAAACACCATATATTTT.

The CDR3 nucleotides are TGTGCTAGTGGTTTGAATGGGGCTCCCAGCAATCAGCCCCAGCATTTT. It yields the protein CASGLNGAPSNQPQHF. The chain is built from TRBV12-5 and TRBJ1-5; D might be TRBD1 (5 bases). Germline V lookup: CDR1 LGHNT, CDR2 FRNRAP. Trimming removed 2 bases from V and 1 base from J, with 12 bases in between. The CDR3 totals 16 residues.

The V call is TRBV7-2, the J call TRBJ1-3; a weak D match, TRBD1 (5 bases). CDR1 SGHTA and CDR2 FQGNSA come from the germline V gene. This CDR3 region has 15 residues. Between the trimmed V and J ends, which lost 6 bases and 1 base, there was a span of 13 bases. Here the CDR3 reads CASSENRRSGNTIYF. DNA of the CDR3: TGTGCCAGCAGTGAGAACAGGCGTTCTGGAAACACCATATATTTT.

The chain links TRBV5-1 to TRBJ1-1; 8 nucleotides align to TRBD1. There are 15 residues in the CDR3. Germline CDR1 and CDR2: SGHRS and YFSETQ. Trimming removed 0 bases from V and 1 base from J; junction bases left unmatched: 2. CDR3 region: CASSLGGTGNTEAFF. CDR3 nucleotides: TGCGCCAGCAGCTTGGGGGGGACAGGGAACACTGAAGCTTTCTTT.

The chain combines TRBV7-2 with TRBJ2-1; weak D call: TRBD2 (6 bases). The CDR3 is 15 amino acids. Germline V gene data show CDR1 as SGHTA and CDR2 as FQGNSA. Trimming pared 2 bases from V and 4 bases from J, leaving 12 bases between. The CDR3 DNA sequence: TGTGCCAGCAGCTTATCGGACGGGGGTTACAATGAGCAGTTCTTC. Protein sequence: CASSLSDGGYNEQFF.

This clone was seen a handful of times. The genes are TRBV28 and TRBJ2-7; D could derive from TRBD1 or TRBD2 (5 bases each). Germline loops: CDR1 MDHEN, CDR2 SYDVKM. The V end lost 5 bases, the J end lost 5 bases, and 16 bases lay between the germline ends. The CDR3 extends over 14 amino acids. DNA of the CDR3: TGTGCCAGCAGTCGCCCGGGACGGAACCACGAGCAGTACTTC. Encoded protein: CASSRPGRNHEQYF.